These T cell receptor beta chains were read from a single sample in a study of T cells in Graves' hyperthyroidism and ophthalmopathy. In TCRdb, the multiplex PCR reads were re-called with MiXCR into one record per CDR3 protein. Of 300,000 to 450,000 distinct CDR3 sequences listed, roughly 15% were seen once; the top ten hold roughly a fifth. The sequenced material came from blood. Receptors were obtained from a woman under 40 with Graves' ophthalmopathy. CDR3s leave out the opening cysteine and the closing phenylalanine or tryptophan.

j_call v_call cdr3_aa
TRBJ1-1 TRBV20-1 SARVSGGESTEAF
TRBJ2-7 TRBV20-1 SARERVSYEQY
TRBJ2-7 TRBV27 ASSTSGSGYEQY
TRBJ2-3 TRBV2 ASSEESQETDTQY
TRBJ1-3 TRBV28 ASGVQGTGNTIY
TRBJ2-3 TRBV10-1 ASSPGLAGGDTQY
TRBJ1-2 TRBV19 ASTSRGQGDYGYT
TRBJ1-6 TRBV30 AWTYWDRDNSPLH
TRBJ2-4 TRBV9 ASSELAGQNIQY
TRBJ1-1 TRBV18 ASSPSLAAKDTEAF
TRBJ1-3 TRBV15 ATSATASGNTIY
TRBJ1-1 TRBV7-2 ASSLAFHTEAF
TRBJ2-2 TRBV27 ASIAHAGTGELF
TRBJ2-5 TRBV10-1 ASSDLVGETQY
TRBJ2-1 TRBV27 ASREEQGVYNEQF
TRBJ1-5 TRBV28 ASRPGTTIGNQPQH
TRBJ1-4 TRBV7-9 ASSSRDSNEKLF
TRBJ2-3 TRBV5-6 ASSLSGTGSDTQY
TRBJ2-7 TRBV13 ASSRGLGGEQY
TRBJ2-3 TRBV6-1 ASKTVDTQY
TRBJ2-1 TRBV15 ATSSSGTGVLNEQF
TRBJ2-6 TRBV20-1 SAREFGQGARSGANVLT
TRBJ2-7 TRBV24-1 ATSDASRYEQY
TRBJ1-6 TRBV7-8 ASSSLWGPTYNSPLH
TRBJ2-6 TRBV20-1 SVPSRDNPSGANVLT